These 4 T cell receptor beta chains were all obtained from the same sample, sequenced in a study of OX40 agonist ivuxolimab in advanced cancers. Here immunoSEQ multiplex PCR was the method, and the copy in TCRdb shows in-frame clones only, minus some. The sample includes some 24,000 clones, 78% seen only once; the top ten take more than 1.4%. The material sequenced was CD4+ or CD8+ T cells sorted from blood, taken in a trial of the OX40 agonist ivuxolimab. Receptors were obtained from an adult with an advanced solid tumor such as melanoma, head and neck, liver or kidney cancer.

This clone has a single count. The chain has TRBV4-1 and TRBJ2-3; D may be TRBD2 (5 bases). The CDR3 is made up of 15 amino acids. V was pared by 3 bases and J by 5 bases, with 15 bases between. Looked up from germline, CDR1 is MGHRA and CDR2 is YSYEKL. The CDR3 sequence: CASSQRMLAGDTQYF. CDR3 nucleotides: TGCGCCAGCAGCCAGCGCATGCTAGCTGGAGATACGCAGTATTTT.

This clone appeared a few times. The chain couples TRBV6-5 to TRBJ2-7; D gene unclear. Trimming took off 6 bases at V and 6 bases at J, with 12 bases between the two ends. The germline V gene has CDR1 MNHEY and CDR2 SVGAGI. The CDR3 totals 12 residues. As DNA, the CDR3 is TGTGCCAGCAGCACACGAAACGGCGAGCAGTACTTC. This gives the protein CASSTRNGEQYF.

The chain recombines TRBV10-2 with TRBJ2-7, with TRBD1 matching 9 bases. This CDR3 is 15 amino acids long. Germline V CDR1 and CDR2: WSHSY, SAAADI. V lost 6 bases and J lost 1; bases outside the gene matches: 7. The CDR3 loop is CASRVPGQGSYEQYF. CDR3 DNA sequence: TGCGCCAGCAGGGTCCCGGGACAGGGATCCTACGAGCAGTACTTC.

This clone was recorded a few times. For the CDR3, the DNA is TGTGCCAGCAGTTACGGGACAGGGCCCTACGAGCAGTACTTC. Protein sequence: CASSYGTGPYEQYF. This chain connects TRBV6-5 to TRBJ2-7; TRBD1 matches at 9 bases. Germline trimming cut 2 bases from V and 2 bases from J; bases unmatched to any gene: 1. CDR1 and CDR2 from the germline V gene are MNHEY and SVGAGI. This CDR3 spans 14 amino acids.